The T cell receptor (beta chain) under discussion was sequenced for a study of T-cell reconstitution after alpha-beta-depleted transplantation in children. This clonotype has a count of ten or more. During its preparation, the TCRbeta library received unique molecular identifiers. TCRdb reprocessed the PCR reads via MiXCR and lists one record per CDR3 protein. The data show 200,000 to 250,000 distinct CDR3 sequences, with more than 10% seen just once and 2% to 3% held by the top ten. The CDR3 is made up of 13 amino acids. Looked up from germline, CDR1 is DFQATT and CDR2 is SNEGSKA (reference sequence). Between the trimmed V and J ends, which lost 1 base and 8 bases, there was a span of 11 bases.

The rearrangement links TRBV20-1 to TRBJ1-4; D may be TRBD1 (6 bases). The origin of this receptor is a human donor who donated a stem cell graft to a child with acute lymphoblastic leukemia. This specimen consisted of PBMCs from the stem cell graft donor, obtained from the stem cell graft. Here the CDR3 reads CSARGGGHEKLFF. Here the CDR3 DNA reads TGCAGTGCTAGAGGCGGGGGCCACGAAAAACTGTTTTTT.